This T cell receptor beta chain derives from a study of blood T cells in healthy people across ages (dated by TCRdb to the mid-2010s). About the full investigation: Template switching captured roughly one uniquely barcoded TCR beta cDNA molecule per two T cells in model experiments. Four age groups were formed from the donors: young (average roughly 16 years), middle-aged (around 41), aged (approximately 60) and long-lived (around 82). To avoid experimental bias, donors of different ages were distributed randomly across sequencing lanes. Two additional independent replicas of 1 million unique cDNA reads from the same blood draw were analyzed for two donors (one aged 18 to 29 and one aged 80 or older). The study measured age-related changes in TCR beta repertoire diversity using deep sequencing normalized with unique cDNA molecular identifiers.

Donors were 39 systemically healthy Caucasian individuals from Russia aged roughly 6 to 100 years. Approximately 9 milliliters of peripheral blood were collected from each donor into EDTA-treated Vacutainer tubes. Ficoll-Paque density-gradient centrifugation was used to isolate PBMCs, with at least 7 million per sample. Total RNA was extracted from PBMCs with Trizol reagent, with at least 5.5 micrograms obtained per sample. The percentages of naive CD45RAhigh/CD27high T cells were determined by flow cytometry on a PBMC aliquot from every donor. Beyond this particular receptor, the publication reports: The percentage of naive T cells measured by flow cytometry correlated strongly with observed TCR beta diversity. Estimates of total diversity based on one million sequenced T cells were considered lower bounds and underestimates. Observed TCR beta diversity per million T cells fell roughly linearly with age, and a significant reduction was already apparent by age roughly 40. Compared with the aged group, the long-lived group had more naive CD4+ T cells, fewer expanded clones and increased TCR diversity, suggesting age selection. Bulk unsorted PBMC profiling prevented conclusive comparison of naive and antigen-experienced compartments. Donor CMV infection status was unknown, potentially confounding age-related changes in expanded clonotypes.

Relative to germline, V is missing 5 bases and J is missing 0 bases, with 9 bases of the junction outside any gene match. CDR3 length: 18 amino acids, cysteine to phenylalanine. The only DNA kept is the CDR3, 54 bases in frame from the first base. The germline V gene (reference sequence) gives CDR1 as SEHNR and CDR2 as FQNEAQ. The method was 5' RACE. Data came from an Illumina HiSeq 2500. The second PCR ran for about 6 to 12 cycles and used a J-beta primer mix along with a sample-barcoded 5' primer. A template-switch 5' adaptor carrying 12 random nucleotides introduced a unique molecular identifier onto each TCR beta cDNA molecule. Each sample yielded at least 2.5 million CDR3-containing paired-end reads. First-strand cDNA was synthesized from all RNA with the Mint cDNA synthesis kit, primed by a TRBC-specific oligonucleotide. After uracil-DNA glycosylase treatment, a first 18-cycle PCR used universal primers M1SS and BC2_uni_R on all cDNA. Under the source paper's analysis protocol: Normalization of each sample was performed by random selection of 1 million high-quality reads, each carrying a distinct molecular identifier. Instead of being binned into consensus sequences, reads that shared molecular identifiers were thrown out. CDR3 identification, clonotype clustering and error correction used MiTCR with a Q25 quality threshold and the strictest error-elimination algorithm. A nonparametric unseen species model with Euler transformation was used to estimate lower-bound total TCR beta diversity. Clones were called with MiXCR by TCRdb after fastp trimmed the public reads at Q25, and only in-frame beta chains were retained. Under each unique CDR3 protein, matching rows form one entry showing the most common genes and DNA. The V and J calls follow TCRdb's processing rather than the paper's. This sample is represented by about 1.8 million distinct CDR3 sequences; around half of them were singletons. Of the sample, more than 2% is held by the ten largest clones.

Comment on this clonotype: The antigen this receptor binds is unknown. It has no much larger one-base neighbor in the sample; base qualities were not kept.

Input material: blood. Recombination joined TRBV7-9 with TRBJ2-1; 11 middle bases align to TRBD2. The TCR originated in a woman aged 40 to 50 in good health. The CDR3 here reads CASSPRLAGKSSYNEQFF. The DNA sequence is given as TGTGCCAGCAGCCCCCGACTAGCGGGGAAAAGCTCCTACAATGAGCAGTTCTTC.